The rows below give T cell receptor beta chains drawn from one sample of a study of chemoradiotherapy in HPV16-positive cancers. Assay: immunoSEQ multiplex PCR; the TCRdb copy retains only in-frame clones and omits some. The table records over 30,000 clones, around 80% of them present only once. The sequenced sample was blood, obtained from a patient who underwent chemoradiotherapy. Every receptor here comes from a human donor with HPV-associated anogenital cancer. Each CDR3 is given with its conserved first and last residue. A D gene is named only where the DNA matches it firmly. Rows give clone size only sometimes, using once, few, many, or a class for an expanded clone.

clone size | J gene | V gene | D gene | CDR3 protein | CDR3 DNA
. | TRBJ2-7 | TRBV6-4 | . | CASSEWGYPGYEQYF | TGTGCCAGCAGTGAATGGGGATATCCGGGGTACGAGCAGTACTTC
. | TRBJ1-1 | TRBV7-9 | . | CASSLVGRNTEAFF | TGTGCCAGCAGCTTAGTGGGTCGGAACACTGAAGCTTTCTTT
. | TRBJ2-2 | TRBV6-4 | TRBD1 | CASSDRQGTGELFF | TGTGCCAGCAGTGACCGACAGGGCACCGGGGAGCTGTTTTTT
few | TRBJ2-7 | TRBV10-3 | . | CAISELTYEQYF | TGTGCCATCAGTGAGCTTACCTACGAGCAGTACTTC
. | TRBJ2-7 | TRBV7-9 | . | CASSLSDHRGYEQYF | TGTGCCAGCAGCTTATCGGACCACCGGGGCTACGAGCAGTACTTC
. | TRBJ1-4 | TRBV7-8 | . | CASSFAVTNEKLFF | TGTGCCAGCAGCTTTGCGGTAACTAATGAAAAACTGTTTTTT
. | TRBJ2-5 | TRBV6-1 | TRBD2 | CATHSGLAGVETQYF | TGTGCCACTCATTCGGGTCTAGCGGGTGTGGAGACCCAGTACTTC
. | TRBJ2-7 | TRBV29-1 | . | CSVSGTYEQYF | TGCAGCGTTTCCGGCACCTACGAGCAGTACTTC
. | TRBJ1-1 | TRBV5-1 | . | CASSLRERGEAFF | TGCGCCAGCAGCTTGCGGGAGAGGGGTGAAGCTTTCTTT
. | TRBJ1-3 | TRBV18 | TRBD1 | CASSPQQGSVGNTIYF | TGTGCCAGCTCACCACAACAGGGGTCGGTCGGAAACACCATATATTTT
. | TRBJ2-1 | TRBV5-4 | . | CASSLGLTLDEQFF | TGTGCCAGCAGTTTAGGACTCACCCTGGATGAGCAGTTCTTC
. | TRBJ2-3 | TRBV28 | . | CASSSLTGRGDTQYF | TGTGCCAGCAGTTCGTTGACAGGGCGGGGAGATACGCAGTATTTT
. | TRBJ1-2 | TRBV28 | . | CASSGGDGYTF | TGTGCCAGCAGCGGGGGAGATGGCTACACCTTC
. | TRBJ1-2 | TRBV5-1 | . | CASSREVTGAANYGYTF | TGCGCCAGCAGCCGGGAAGTTACCGGGGCAGCTAACTATGGCTACACCTTC
. | TRBJ1-2 | TRBV4-1 | . | CASSQVVAGEAPWAF | TGCGCCAGCAGCCAAGTGGTCGCAGGGGAGGCCCCCTGGGCCTTC
once | TRBJ1-6 | TRBV5-1 | TRBD1 | CASSLDRESSPLHF | TGCGCCAGCAGCTTAGACAGGGAGTCTTCACCCCTCCACTTT
. | TRBJ1-2 | TRBV27 | . | CASSSHQGYGYTF | TGTGCCAGCAGTTCTCATCAGGGGTATGGCTACACCTTC
. | TRBJ1-6 | TRBV14 | . | CASSPTQASRGISPLHF | TGTGCCAGCAGCCCAACCCAAGCCAGTCGAGGGATTTCACCCCTCCACTTT
few | TRBJ2-5 | TRBV29-1 | . | CSGGNQETQYF | TGCAGCGGGGGGAATCAAGAGACCCAGTACTTC
. | TRBJ1-1 | TRBV19 | . | CASSSLRVTEAFF | TGTGCCAGTAGTAGCCTCAGGGTCACTGAAGCTTTCTTT
. | TRBJ2-7 | TRBV2 | TRBD1 | CASSEQGASEQYF | TGTGCCAGCAGTGAACAGGGGGCCTCCGAGCAGTACTTC
. | TRBJ2-2 | TRBV5-1 | . | CASSLAGGPGELFF | TGCGCCAGCAGCTTGGCCGGGGGCCCCGGGGAGCTGTTTTTT
. | TRBJ2-7 | TRBV15 | . | CATSSLTPYEQYF | TGTGCCACCAGCAGCTTGACACCCTACGAGCAGTACTTC